Below, 13 T cell receptor beta chains from the same sample are listed, as sequenced in a study of T cells after yellow fever vaccination. TCRdb used MiXCR to reprocess the 5' RACE reads, holding one entry per CDR3 protein. The table lists 300,000 to 350,000 distinct CDR3 sequences, 3.5% to 4.5% of them singletons. The sequencing used PBMCs, collected 15 days after the yellow fever booster vaccination. The receptors come from a man between 18 and 29 years old who received the YFV17D yellow fever vaccine.

This clonotype was observed a handful of times. V is TRBV2 and J is TRBJ2-3, with D uncertain. Looked up from germline, CDR1 is SNHLY and CDR2 is FYNNEI. The ends were cut back, 6 bases at V and 6 bases at J, with 7 bases in the middle. CDR3 length equals 11 residues. This CDR3 is CASSYVDTQYF. In DNA, the CDR3 is TGTGCCAGCAGCTACGTGGATACGCAGTATTTT.

This clonotype has more than one count but fewer than ten. The CDR3 region has the DNA TGTGCCAGCAGCGCCCAGGGAGCCAGTTATCAGCCCCAGCATTTT. It is translated as CASSAQGASYQPQHF. This rearrangement joins TRBV12-3 or TRBV12-4 to TRBJ1-5, with TRBD1 as a possible D gene (5 bases). Trimming cost V 6 bases and J 5 bases, with 17 bases left between them. The CDR3 is 15 amino acids.

This clonotype was seen at least ten times. The chain is built from TRBV18 and TRBJ1-4, with TRBD1 as a possible D gene (6 bases). Per germline, CDR1 KGHSH and CDR2 LQKENI. V lost 4 bases and J lost 5, with 14 bases in between. The CDR3 runs to 15 residues. CDR3 nucleotides: TGTGCCAGCTCACGCAACGGGGGCGAAAATGAAAAACTGTTTTTT. This encodes CASSRNGGENEKLFF.

This rearrangement joins TRBV28 to TRBJ1-1; D unclear. This CDR3 has 12 residues. Germline CDR1 reads MDHEN; CDR2 reads SYDVKM. The germline V and J ends were trimmed by 7 bases and 4 bases, with 10 bases remaining between them. This CDR3 reads CASISGVTEAFF. For the CDR3, the DNA is TGTGCCAGCATCTCTGGGGTCACTGAAGCTTTCTTT.

In its sample, this clonotype was seen many times. The chain has TRBV12-3 or TRBV12-4 and TRBJ2-1; possibly TRBD2 for D (5 bases). The ends were cut back, 3 bases at V and 11 bases at J, with 11 bases in the middle. The CDR3 consists of 12 residues. CDR3 bases: TGTGCCAGCAGTTTTGGGAGCTTGAAGCAGTTCTTC. It yields the protein CASSFGSLKQFF.

Ten or more counts support this clonotype. The rearrangement links TRBV12-3 or TRBV12-4 to TRBJ2-1; TRBD1 might be the D (6 bases). This CDR3 region has 16 residues. The V end was cut by 5 bases, the J end by 6 bases, with 20 bases between. CDR3 region: CASSMTGEQGVNEQFF. In DNA form, the CDR3 reads TGTGCCAGCAGTATGACAGGTGAACAGGGAGTCAATGAGCAGTTCTTC.

This clonotype was detected ten times or more. The rearrangement links TRBV7-9 to TRBJ1-3, with D hard to call. Germline CDR1 reads SEHNR; CDR2 reads FQNEAQ (reference sequence). The CDR3 has 12 amino acids. The V and J ends lost 3 bases and 0 bases respectively, with 0 bases between them. As DNA, the CDR3 is TGTGCCAGCAGCTTCTCTGGAAACACCATATATTTT. It codes for CASSFSGNTIYF.

This clonotype was picked up a small number of times. The chain carries TRBV5-1 and TRBJ2-7, with TRBD1 matching over 10 bases. V gave up 3 bases and J gave up 5 bases; unmatched junction bases: 5. Germline lookup yields CDR1 SGHRS and CDR2 YFSETQ. The CDR3 is made up of 14 amino acids. Written as DNA, the CDR3 is TGCGCCAGCAGCTGGACGGGGACAGGGGACGAGCAGTACTTC. It translates to CASSWTGTGDEQYF.

This clonotype showed up many times. This chain connects TRBV12-3 or TRBV12-4 to TRBJ2-2; D is undetermined. V lost 3 bases, J lost 1 base, and 15 bases lay in between. There are 17 residues in the CDR3. The CDR3, as DNA: TGTGCCAGCAGTTTTCAGGTGGCAGCAAGGAACACCGGGGAGCTGTTTTTT. It specifies CASSFQVAARNTGELFF.

This clonotype was seen repeatedly, ten times or more. The J gene is TRBJ1-4, the V gene TRBV12-3 or TRBV12-4; 8 bases match TRBD1. V trimming: 7 bases; J trimming: 8 bases; junction bases outside the gene matches: 9. This CDR3 contains 14 residues. In nucleotides, the CDR3 is TGTGCCAGCACCATCGGACAGGGAAGGGAAAAACTGTTTTTT. Protein sequence: CASTIGQGREKLFF.

The chain is built from TRBV4-2 and TRBJ1-5, with TRBD1 as a possible D gene (5 bases). There are 14 residues in the CDR3. The germline V and J ends were trimmed by 3 bases and 0 bases, with 6 bases remaining between them. Looked up from germline, CDR1 is LGHNA and CDR2 is YNFKEQ. CDR3 loop: CASSHDSSNQPQHF. The CDR3 DNA is TGTGCCAGCAGCCATGACAGTAGCAATCAGCCCCAGCATTTT.

This clonotype has just a few counts. V gene TRBV20-1 combines with J gene TRBJ1-5; D perhaps matches TRBD1 (6 bases). The CDR3 sequence is 13 residues long. Germline-derived CDR1 and CDR2 are DFQATT and SNEGSKA (reference sequence). With 1 base removed from V and 7 bases from J, the gap between germline ends came to 11 bases. Here the CDR3 DNA reads TGCAGTGCTAGAGGGGGGGGCGGGCAGCCCCAGCATTTT. It is translated as CSARGGGGQPQHF.

This clonotype has a handful of counts. This sequence may be a read error, since a much larger clone differs from it by one base. This chain connects TRBV12-3 or TRBV12-4 to TRBJ1-2, with 9 bases matching TRBD1. With V trimmed by 7 bases and J by 5 bases, 5 bases remained unmatched. The CDR3 totals 13 residues. CDR3 nucleotide sequence: TGTGCCAGCACCCCCGGACAGGGGTATGGCTACACCTTC. Translated: CASTPGQGYGYTF.